Listed below are T cell receptor beta chains from one sample, sequenced in a study of OX40 agonist ivuxolimab in advanced cancers. Sequenced by immunoSEQ multiplex PCR; TCRdb stores in-frame clones only, minus some. Of tens of thousands of clones listed, 75% to 95% are singletons. The sequences come from CD4+ or CD8+ T cells sorted from blood, collected in a trial of the OX40 agonist ivuxolimab. These receptor sequences come from an adult with an advanced solid tumor such as melanoma, head and neck, liver or kidney cancer. Each CDR3 is given with its conserved first and last residue. D genes are given only for firm matches. Clone sizes are given selectively: once, few, many, or a class where the clone is expanded.

j_call,clone_size,d_call,v_call,cdr3_nt,cdr3_aa
TRBJ1-2,NA,NA,TRBV7-9,TGTGCCAGCAGCTCAGAGTCGAGGGCTGGCTATGGCTACACCTTC,CASSSESRAGYGYTF
TRBJ2-7,NA,TRBD2,TRBV11-2,TGTGCCAGCAGCTTAGATCTTCTTAGCGGGAGGGCGGGCGAGCAGTACTTC,CASSLDLLSGRAGEQYF
TRBJ1-6,NA,NA,TRBV5-4,TGTGCCAGCAGTTCGGACGGGCCCGGGGCCCTCCACTTT,CASSSDGPGALHF
TRBJ2-5,NA,NA,TRBV7-6,TGTGCCAGCAGCTTAGATTGGGGGAGCGTAGAGACCCAGTACTTC,CASSLDWGSVETQYF
TRBJ2-5,NA,TRBD2,TRBV7-6,TGTGCCAGCAGCTTAGCCTGGACTAGCGGGGGACAAGAGACCCAGTACTTC,CASSLAWTSGGQETQYF
TRBJ2-7,NA,NA,TRBV7-8,TGTGCCAGCAGCGACGCCCAGGGGCGGTACGAGCAGTACTTC,CASSDAQGRYEQYF
TRBJ2-5,NA,NA,TRBV5-1,TGCGCCAGCAGCTTGCGCGGGGTCTCAGCGGAGACCCAGTACTTC,CASSLRGVSAETQYF
TRBJ2-3,NA,NA,TRBV28,TGTGCCAGCAGTTTAAGACCAGCAGGGGGGGGATTCACAGATACGCAGTATTTT,CASSLRPAGGGFTDTQYF
TRBJ1-1,NA,NA,TRBV6-1,TGTGCCAGCAGTGACGAACAGATGAACACTGAAGCTTTCTTT,CASSDEQMNTEAFF
TRBJ2-7,NA,TRBD2,TRBV27,TGTGCCAGCAGTCTCGCGGGAGGGCCGTACGAGCAGTACTTC,CASSLAGGPYEQYF
TRBJ2-1,once,NA,TRBV9,TGTGCCAGCAGCCCGTCCAGTATTGAGCAGTTCTTC,CASSPSSIEQFF
TRBJ2-1,NA,TRBD1,TRBV2,TGTGCCAGCATTGGGGACAGCTCCTACAATGAGCAGTTCTTC,CASIGDSSYNEQFF
TRBJ2-2,few,NA,TRBV4-2,TGTGCCAGCAGCCAAGATAATGAGCGCCGGGAGCTGTTTTTT,CASSQDNERRELFF
TRBJ2-3,NA,NA,TRBV5-4,TGTGCCAGCTCCGGACTCGCCACAGATACGCAGTATTTT,CASSGLATDTQYF
TRBJ2-7,NA,NA,TRBV5-1,TGCGCCAGCAGCTCGGGGCCGGGGGCTAACGAGCAGTACTTC,CASSSGPGANEQYF
TRBJ2-2,NA,TRBD1,TRBV19,TGTGCCAGTAGTAGGACAGGGAGAAACACCGGGGAGCTGTTTTTT,CASSRTGRNTGELFF
TRBJ2-7,NA,NA,TRBV5-4,TGTGCCAGCAGCCCCCCCGGGGTCGAGCAGTACTTC,CASSPPGVEQYF
TRBJ2-5,NA,TRBD2,TRBV13,TGTGCCAGCAGCTCCAAGACTAGCGGGTGGCGGTTGGAGACCCAGTACTTC,CASSSKTSGWRLETQYF
TRBJ1-5,NA,NA,TRBV6-1,TGTGCCAGCAGTGAAGGCGTCTCCGATTCCCAGCCCCAGCATTTT,CASSEGVSDSQPQHF
TRBJ1-1,NA,TRBD1,TRBV2,TGTGCCAGCAGTGTTTCTGGACAGGGGGGTAACACTGAAGCTTTCTTT,CASSVSGQGGNTEAFF
TRBJ2-5,NA,NA,TRBV6-6,TGTGCCAGCAGTTACACGGACTATAAAGAGACCCAGTACTTC,CASSYTDYKETQYF
TRBJ2-3,NA,NA,TRBV27,TGTGCCAGCAGTTTCCTCGGGGGAGGCACAGATACGCAGTATTTT,CASSFLGGGTDTQYF
TRBJ2-2,NA,TRBD1,TRBV9,TGTGCCAGCAGCGGACCGGGACAGGGGGCAAGCGGGGAGCTGTTTTTT,CASSGPGQGASGELFF
TRBJ2-3,NA,TRBD2,TRBV9,TGTGCCAGCAGCGCCTCAGGCGGGGGGCAGACAGATACGCAGTATTTT,CASSASGGGQTDTQYF
TRBJ1-3,NA,NA,TRBV7-6,TGTGCCAGCAGCTTATATTCAGGGGCTGGAAACACCATATATTTT,CASSLYSGAGNTIYF
TRBJ2-7,NA,TRBD2,TRBV7-9,TGTGCCAGCAGTTTAGCGGGAGGGCCCTTCGACGAGCAGTACTTC,CASSLAGGPFDEQYF
TRBJ2-6,few,NA,TRBV15,TGTGCCACCAGCGGAGACAGTTCTGGGGCCAACGTCCTGACTTTC,CATSGDSSGANVLTF
TRBJ2-5,NA,NA,TRBV11-2,TGTGCCAGCAGCCTCCTGACGGGGGTCTGGGAGACCCAGTACTTC,CASSLLTGVWETQYF
TRBJ1-1,NA,TRBD1,TRBV6-6,TGTGCCAGCAGAAACCAGGGGGCAACTGAAGCTTTCTTT,CASRNQGATEAFF
TRBJ1-1,NA,NA,TRBV27,TGTGCCAGCAGTCATAATATCTACCGTAAGGGGAACACTGAAGCTTTCTTT,CASSHNIYRKGNTEAFF
TRBJ2-7,few,NA,TRBV7-8,TGTGCCAGCACCCCTCGTGACAGGAGCACCTACGAGCAGTACTTC,CASTPRDRSTYEQYF
TRBJ2-1,NA,TRBD2,TRBV5-1,TGCGCCAGCAGCCTCACGACAAATAGCGGGGGGCCCCCCGGTGAGCAGTTCTTC,CASSLTTNSGGPPGEQFF
TRBJ2-1,NA,NA,TRBV5-6,TGTGCCAGCAGCTTGGCCGGGACGGTTGCACTCAATGAGCAGTTCTTC,CASSLAGTVALNEQFF
TRBJ1-2,NA,TRBD1,TRBV30,TGTGCCTGGAGACCACCCTGGACAGGGGGCCACTATGGCTACACCTTC,CAWRPPWTGGHYGYTF
TRBJ1-4,once,TRBD1,TRBV11-2,TGTGCCAGCAGGGGCAGGGGGAGTGAAAAACTGTTTTTT,CASRGRGSEKLFF
TRBJ2-7,NA,NA,TRBV27,TGTGCCAGCAGTTTATCGGTGTACTACGAGCAGTACTTC,CASSLSVYYEQYF